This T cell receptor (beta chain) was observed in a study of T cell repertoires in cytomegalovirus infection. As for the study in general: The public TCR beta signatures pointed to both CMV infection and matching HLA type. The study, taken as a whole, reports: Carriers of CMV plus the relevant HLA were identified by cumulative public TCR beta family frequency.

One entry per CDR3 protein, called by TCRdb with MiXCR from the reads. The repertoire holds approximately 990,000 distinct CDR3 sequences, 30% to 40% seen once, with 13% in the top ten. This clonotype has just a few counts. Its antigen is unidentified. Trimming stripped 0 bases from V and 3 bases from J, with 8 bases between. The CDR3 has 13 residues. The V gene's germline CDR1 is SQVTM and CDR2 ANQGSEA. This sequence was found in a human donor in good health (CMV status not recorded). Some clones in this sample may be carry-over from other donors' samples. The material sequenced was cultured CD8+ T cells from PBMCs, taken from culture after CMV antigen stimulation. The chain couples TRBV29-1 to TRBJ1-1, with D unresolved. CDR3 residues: CSVEDLADTEAFF. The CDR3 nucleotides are TGCAGCGTTGAAGATCTTGCAGACACTGAAGCTTTCTTT.